These 22 T cell receptor beta chains were all obtained from the same sample, sequenced in a study of blood T cell repertoires in COVID-19 (dated by TCRdb to the early 2020s). Library prep was done by the immunoSEQ multiplex PCR assay. TCRdb holds this immuneACCESS table with in-frame rearrangements only. Some clones are missing; in checked studies, unresolved V genes explain under half, and the rest has no known cause. The sample table lists about 140,000 clones, around nine tenths of them with a count of one. Of the sample, 4.3% is held by the ten largest clones. Material for sequencing was peripheral blood. The receptors originated from a woman between 40 and 55 years old with acute or convalescent COVID-19.

The chain has TRBV7-2 and TRBJ2-7; no clear D. The length of the CDR3 is 15 residues. Trimming stripped 1 base from V and 2 bases from J, with 12 bases between. Germline CDR1 SGHTA, CDR2 FQGNSA. CDR3 sequence (DNA): TGTGCCAGCAGCTTAGGGCTCCAGCAGGCCTACGAGCAGTACTTC. Translating gives CASSLGLQQAYEQYF.

This clone was picked up one time. The chain carries TRBV18 and TRBJ2-2, with TRBD1 matching 7 bases. J lost 0 bases, V lost 6 bases, and 7 bases had no gene match. The germline CDR1 and CDR2 sequences are KGHSH and LQKENI. CDR3 length equals 16 residues. CDR3 coding DNA: TGTGCCAGCTCCCCCTCGGACAGGCCGAACACCGGGGAGCTGTTTTTT. It codes for CASSPSDRPNTGELFF.

The table lists this clone with a few counts. Germline and junction disagree at one end, which may indicate a read error. The rearrangement uses TRBV7-7 and TRBJ1-1, with TRBD1 matching over 7 bases. CDR1 SSHAT and CDR2 FNYEAQ come from the germline V gene (reference sequence). The CDR3 loop spans 15 amino acids. In DNA, the CDR3 is TGTGCTAGCAGCGCCCGACAGGGAATGAACACTGAAGCTTTCTTT. It encodes CASSARQGMNTEAFF.

Concerning this clone itself: The identical CDR3 is also encoded by other nucleotide sequences in the sample. The chain recombines TRBV30 with TRBJ1-6; 7 nucleotides align to TRBD1. There are 14 residues in the CDR3. V shed 3 bases and J 6 bases; nucleotides not matched to a gene: 5. Germline V gives CDR1 GTSNPN, CDR2 SVGIG (reference sequence). The CDR3 DNA follows: TGTGCCTGGAGCCCCGGGACAGTTAATTCACCCCTCCACTTT. Amino acids: CAWSPGTVNSPLHF.

This clone was observed once. V and J are TRBV6-2 or TRBV6-3 and TRBJ1-2; 7 bases match TRBD1. In germline, CDR1 is MNHEY, CDR2 SVGEGT. Trimming cost V 5 bases and J 5 bases; bases outside gene matches: 11. This CDR3 spans 15 amino acids. In nucleotides, the CDR3 is TGTGCCAGCAGTCAAGACAGGGCCACGGGGTATGGCTACACCTTC. Translating gives CASSQDRATGYGYTF.

The CDR3 coding sequence is TGCAGCGTTGAGGAGGGCTACGAGCAGTACTTC. Residues: CSVEEGYEQYF. This chain joins TRBV29-1 and TRBJ2-7; possible D gene TRBD2, 6 bases. Germline values: CDR1 SQVTM, CDR2 ANQGSEA. V lost 3 bases to trimming and J lost 3 bases, with 6 bases between them. The CDR3 contains 11 residues.

The chain links TRBV19 to TRBJ1-1, with TRBD1 matching over 8 bases. CDR3 size: 12 residues. Germline CDR1 LNHDA, CDR2 SQIVND (reference sequence). V trimming: 6 bases; J trimming: 7 bases; junction bases outside the gene matches: 4. For the CDR3, the DNA is TGTGCCAGTAGCAGGGGGCCCATTGAAGCTTTCTTT. As protein: CASSRGPIEAFF.

This chain connects TRBV6-6 to TRBJ1-1, with D possibly TRBD1 on 5 matching bases. Germline V gives CDR1 MNHNY, CDR2 SVGAGI (reference sequence). With 7 bases removed from V and 1 base from J, the gap between germline ends came to 16 bases. The CDR3 contains 15 residues. CDR3 nucleotide sequence: TGTGCCAGCAACCCCTCACGGACAAAGAACACTGAAGCTTTCTTT. It is translated as CASNPSRTKNTEAFF.

The chain combines TRBV7-9 with TRBJ2-7; 8 bases fit TRBD1. Germline values: CDR1 SEHNR, CDR2 FQNEAQ (reference sequence). The CDR3 runs to 15 residues. With V trimmed by 2 bases and J by 5 bases, 8 bases remained unmatched. The CDR3 coding sequence is TGTGCCAGCAGCTTAAAATCCAGGGGGCTCGACGAGCAGTACTTC. This translates into CASSLKSRGLDEQYF. Drawing the rest from reference TRBV7-9 and TRBJ2-7, the complete variable domain is DTGVSQNPRHKITKRGQNVTFRCDPISEHNRLYWYRQTLGQGPEFLTYFQNEAQLEKSRLLSDRFSAERPKGSFSTLEIQRTEQGDSAMYLCASSLKSRGLDEQYFGPGTRLTVT.

This clone came up a few times. This chain connects TRBV11-3 to TRBJ2-1; D perhaps matches TRBD2 (6 bases). The CDR3 covers 15 residues. Germline CDR1 reads SGHNT; CDR2 reads YENEEA. Trimming took off 1 base at V and 4 bases at J, with 11 bases between the two ends. CDR3 region: CASSLALADYNEQFF. The CDR3 DNA follows: TGTGCCAGCAGCTTAGCACTAGCAGATTACAATGAGCAGTTCTTC. Filled out from reference TRBV11-3 and TRBJ2-1, the complete variable domain reads EAGVVQSPRYKIIEKKQPVAFWCNPISGHNTLYWYLQNLGQGPELLIRYENEEAVDDSQLPKDRFSAERLKGVDSTLKIQPAELGDSAVYLCASSLALADYNEQFFGPGTRLTVL.

The CDR3 nucleotides are TGCGCCAGCGGGGCGGGAGTAGGCTACGAGCAGTACTTC. Translating gives CASGAGVGYEQYF. V is TRBV10-2 and J is TRBJ2-7; 7 bases are shared with TRBD2. V shed 8 bases, J shed 3 bases, and the junction held 7 bases outside the gene matches. The germline gives CDR1 WSHSY, CDR2 SAAADI. There are 13 residues in the CDR3.

The chain links TRBV19 to TRBJ1-1; perhaps TRBD1 as D (6 bases). This CDR3 comprises 14 residues. Germline V CDR1 and CDR2: LNHDA, SQIVND (reference sequence). Deletions cut 10 bases from V and 1 base from J, with 16 bases between. CDR3 coding DNA: TGTGCCACCAGGTATACGGACAGGAACACTGAAGCTTTCTTT. Residues: CATRYTDRNTEAFF. The whole variable domain, remainder taken from reference TRBV19 and TRBJ1-1, is DGGITQSPKYLFRKEGQNVTLSCEQNLNHDAMYWYRQDPGQGLRLIYYSQIVNDFQKGDIAEGYSVSREKKESFPLTVTSAQKNPTAFYLCATRYTDRNTEAFFGQGTRLTVV.

The rearrangement links TRBV6-2 or TRBV6-3 to TRBJ2-3; a possible D gene is TRBD1 (7 bases). V was trimmed by 5 bases and J by 3 bases, leaving 15 bases between them. The CDR3 runs 15 residues. Looked up from germline, CDR1 is MNHEY and CDR2 is SVGEGT. The CDR3 reads CASSAQGGRTDTQYF. The CDR3 DNA is TGTGCCAGCAGTGCTCAGGGGGGAAGGACAGATACGCAGTATTTT.

The CDR3 coding sequence is TGTGCCAGCAGCTTACCGGACAACTCTGGAAACACCATATATTTT. Translated, it gives CASSLPDNSGNTIYF. The chain is built from TRBV5-6 and TRBJ1-3; D perhaps matches TRBD1 (5 bases). This CDR3 has 15 amino acids. Trimming removed 2 bases from V and 0 bases from J, with 9 bases in between. CDR1 SGHDT and CDR2 YYEEEE come from the germline V gene.

This chain links TRBV6-6 with TRBJ1-6, with TRBD1 matching over 8 bases. Germline V gene lookup returns CDR1 MNHNY and CDR2 SVGAGI (reference sequence). With 6 bases clipped from V and 7 bases from J, the junction kept 8 bases outside the gene matches. CDR3 length: 15 residues. CDR3 sequence reads: CASSSVQGGNSPLHF. CDR3 DNA: TGTGCCAGCAGCTCGGTACAGGGGGGCAATTCACCCCTCCACTTT.

This clone has only one observation. The chain uses TRBV5-4 and TRBJ1-1; D gene unclear. Germline V gene data show CDR1 as SGHNT and CDR2 as YYREEE (reference sequence). The germline V and J ends were trimmed by 3 bases and 3 bases, with 12 bases remaining between them. The CDR3 length is 14 residues. The chain's CDR3 is CASSSVTRDTEAFF. The CDR3 bases are TGTGCCAGCAGCTCGGTGACAAGAGACACTGAAGCTTTCTTT.

This clone showed up just once. The V gene is TRBV18, the J gene TRBJ2-7, with D possibly being TRBD1 (5 bases). In germline, CDR1 is KGHSH, CDR2 LQKENI. Trimming took off 6 bases at V and 5 bases at J, with 14 bases between the two ends. CDR3 length: 13 residues. The chain's CDR3 is CASSGRVVNEQYF. Here the CDR3 DNA reads TGTGCCAGCTCCGGCAGGGTGGTTAACGAGCAGTACTTC.

This chain links TRBV4-3 with TRBJ1-1, with D perhaps matching TRBD1 (6 bases). Looked up from germline, CDR1 is LGHNA and CDR2 is YSLEER. The CDR3 spans 15 residues. Trimming cost V 4 bases and J 1 base, with 13 bases left between them. Here the CDR3 reads CASSLQGFGNTEAFF. CDR3 DNA: TGCGCCAGCAGCCTGCAGGGGTTCGGGAACACTGAAGCTTTCTTT.

The genes are TRBV4-1 and TRBJ2-7; a possible D gene is TRBD1 (6 bases). CDR3 size: 16 residues. Germline V gene sequence: CDR1 MGHRA, CDR2 YSYEKL. Between the trimmed V and J ends, which lost 2 bases and 7 bases, there was a span of 21 bases. The chain's CDR3 is CASSQRLIAGQGEQYF. The CDR3 nucleotides read TGCGCCAGCAGCCAACGCCTGATCGCCGGCCAGGGGGAGCAGTACTTC.

Only one count was recorded for this clone. The chain employs TRBV10-1 and TRBJ1-1; 8 bases are shared with TRBD1. The CDR3 has 16 amino acids. The ends lost 3 bases at V and 1 base at J; junction bases unmatched: 7. Germline V CDR1 and CDR2: WNHNN, SYGVQD (reference sequence). CDR3 nucleotide sequence: TGCGCCAGCAGTGAAAAGAGACAGGGGCCGAACACTGAAGCTTTCTTT. It specifies CASSEKRQGPNTEAFF.

The chain combines TRBV15 with TRBJ2-5; 10 bases align to TRBD2. Germline loops: CDR1 LNHNV, CDR2 YYDKDF (reference sequence). The CDR3 sequence is 15 residues long. Trimming removed 8 bases from V and 5 bases from J; junction bases left unmatched: 11. CDR3 coding DNA: TGTGCCACCGGGCTAGCGGGAGCAACGGGGGAGACCCAGTACTTC. As protein: CATGLAGATGETQYF.

The chain carries TRBV6-4 and TRBJ2-5, with D possibly being TRBD2 (7 bases). The CDR3 runs to 13 residues. Germline CDR1 MRHNA, CDR2 SNTAGT. V was clipped by 10 bases and J by 5 bases, with 17 bases between them. CDR3 amino acids: CANPGGGLETQYF. The DNA for the CDR3 is TGTGCCAACCCTGGGGGGGGGCTGGAGACCCAGTACTTC.